This record looks at one T cell receptor beta chain sequence and its context. This record comes from a study of blood T cell repertoires in COVID-19. Study context: Acute and convalescent COVID-19 samples came from the United States, Italy and Spain. The cDNA or gDNA used as material had been derived from T cells, B-cell-depleted T cells, or PBMCs.

The CDR3 is 16 amino acids. Trimming took 0 bases from V and 4 from J; bases not matched to a gene: 2. Germline lookup yields CDR1 SGHNT and CDR2 YYREEE (reference sequence). Original handling: Amplified reference gene primers provided the basis for estimating nucleated cell counts. TCRdb's copy holds only in-frame clones and misses some; the assay was immunoSEQ multiplex PCR. The DNA gave D and trimming, while V, J and clone size come from that table. The sample holds about 400,000 clones, 89% seen once. The gene calls are TRBV5-4 and TRBJ2-1; 12 bases match TRBD2. The material sequenced was peripheral blood. This receptor was obtained from a man between 40 and 49 years old with acute or convalescent COVID-19. CDR3 amino acids: CASSLELAGGYNEQFF. CDR3 DNA: TGTGCCAGCAGCTTGGAGCTAGCGGGGGGGTACAATGAGCAGTTCTTC.